This entry lists 22 T cell receptor beta chains sequenced from one sample in a study of T cell responses to AZD1222 COVID-19 vaccine. Libraries were prepared by immunoSEQ multiplex PCR; TCRdb keeps only in-frame clonotypes and omits some of them. The sample lists about 120,000 clones, about nine tenths occurring once. Source: peripheral blood, taken on day 0 of MenACWY control vaccination. The source is an adult in good health.

The rearrangement joins TRBV4-3 to TRBJ2-5; 7 bases align to TRBD1. The CDR3 spans 16 residues. J lost 1 base, V lost 1 base, and 6 bases had no gene match. Per the germline V gene, CDR1 is LGHNA and CDR2 is YSLEER. CDR3 in amino acids: CASSQVGDRFQETQYF. The CDR3 bases are TGCGCCAGCAGCCAAGTTGGGGACAGATTCCAAGAGACCCAGTACTTC.

This chain joins TRBV7-9 and TRBJ1-1, with unresolved D. Trimming shortened V by 2 bases and J by 0 bases, and 16 bases separated the two germline ends. Germline V gene sequence: CDR1 SEHNR, CDR2 FQNEAQ (reference sequence). CDR3 size: 17 residues. Here the CDR3 reads CASSLPERWAMNTEAFF. The DNA for the CDR3 is TGTGCCAGCAGCTTACCCGAGAGGTGGGCAATGAACACTGAAGCTTTCTTT.

The chain has TRBV11-2 and TRBJ2-2; TRBD1 is a possible D gene (5 bases). Germline CDR1 is SGHAT and CDR2 is FQNNGV. The CDR3 is 13 amino acids. V lost 5 bases to trimming and J lost 2 bases, with 6 bases between them. The CDR3 sequence is CASSRTNTGELFF. CDR3 in DNA: TGTGCCAGCAGCCGGACAAACACCGGGGAGCTGTTTTTT.

The chain combines TRBV5-1 with TRBJ2-6; D is perhaps TRBD1 or TRBD2 (5 bases each). The CDR3 extends over 16 amino acids. V lost 3 bases to trimming and J lost 0 bases, with 10 bases between them. Germline assignment: CDR1 SGHRS and CDR2 YFSETQ. The CDR3: CASSSGRSSGANVLTF. As DNA, the CDR3 is TGCGCCAGCAGCTCGGGGCGGAGCTCTGGGGCCAACGTCCTGACTTTC.

This clone was seen more than once but under ten times. The chain is built from TRBV11-2 and TRBJ2-3, with unresolved D. Trimming stripped 1 base from V and 1 base from J, with 9 bases between. There are 15 residues in the CDR3. From germline, CDR1 is SGHAT and CDR2 FQNNGV. The CDR3 DNA follows: TGTGCCAGCAGCTTAGGAGCAGAGGGCACAGATACGCAGTATTTT. Residues: CASSLGAEGTDTQYF.

The CDR3 nucleotides read TGCAGCGTTGCCGCCACTAGCGTCTCCTACAATGAGCAGTTCTTC. Translation: CSVAATSVSYNEQFF. The chain uses TRBV29-1 and TRBJ2-1, with 7 positions matching TRBD2. With V trimmed by 4 bases and J by 0 bases, 6 bases remained unmatched. The V gene's germline CDR1 is SQVTM and CDR2 ANQGSEA. The CDR3 runs 15 residues.

The rearrangement joins TRBV5-5 to TRBJ1-2; 9 bases agree with TRBD1. Per germline, CDR1 SGHKS and CDR2 YYEKEE (reference sequence). The CDR3 sequence is 15 residues long. Trimming took 4 bases from V and 1 from J; bases not matched to a gene: 5. The CDR3 protein is CASSAGTGLNYGYTF. CDR3 coding DNA: TGTGCCAGCAGCGCGGGGACAGGGCTTAACTATGGCTACACCTTC.

The gene calls are TRBV3-1 (or the pseudogene TRBV3-2) and TRBJ2-1; possibly TRBD2 for D (5 bases). V was clipped by 1 base and J by 7 bases, with 17 bases between them. Germline values: CDR1 LGHDT, CDR2 YNNKEL (reference sequence). The CDR3 is made up of 16 amino acids. The CDR3: CASSQGFFSDGNEQFF. DNA of the CDR3: TGTGCCAGCAGCCAAGGGTTCTTTAGCGACGGAAATGAGCAGTTCTTC.

CDR3 loop: CSVERGGRFYNEQFF. The CDR3 DNA follows: TGCAGCGTTGAGAGGGGGGGGCGGTTCTACAATGAGCAGTTCTTC. The chain employs TRBV29-1 and TRBJ2-1; tentatively, D is TRBD2 (7 bases). Germline CDR1 reads SQVTM; CDR2 reads ANQGSEA. V shed 3 bases and J shed 3 bases, with 15 bases lying between them. The CDR3 covers 15 residues.

V is TRBV27 and J is TRBJ2-1, with 7 nucleotides matching TRBD1. V lost 2 bases to trimming and J lost 9 bases; unmatched junction nucleotides: 13. The CDR3 length is 16 residues. Germline CDR1 and CDR2: MNHEY and SMNVEV (reference sequence). The CDR3 reads CASSLLGQAGYVEQFF. In DNA, the CDR3 is TGTGCCAGCAGTTTACTCGGACAGGCAGGTTATGTTGAGCAGTTCTTC.

This chain joins TRBV5-8 and TRBJ2-6, with TRBD1 identical over 9 bases. Looked up from germline, CDR1 is SGHTS and CDR2 is YDEGEE. Trimming at V came to 3 bases and at J to 0 bases, leaving 4 bases not matched to a gene. There are 17 residues in the CDR3. The DNA of the CDR3 is TGTGCCAGCAGCTACGGGACAGGGCCCTCTGGGGCCAACGTCCTGACTTTC. This codes for CASSYGTGPSGANVLTF.

The chain links TRBV9 to TRBJ1-3, with D unclear. Germline V CDR1 and CDR2: SGDLS, YYNGEE. The CDR3 is made up of 16 amino acids. Trimming cost V 2 bases and J 0 bases, with 12 bases left between them. The CDR3 region is CASSVTDGVSGNTIYF. The CDR3 coding sequence is TGTGCCAGCAGCGTTACGGACGGAGTCTCTGGAAACACCATATATTTT.

V gene TRBV19 combines with J gene TRBJ2-7; 11 nucleotides align to TRBD2. The CDR3 consists of 17 residues. The V gene's germline CDR1 is LNHDA and CDR2 SQIVND (reference sequence). Trimming took 7 bases from V and 3 from J; bases not matched to a gene: 14. The CDR3 is CASTNPLTSGKSYEQYF. CDR3 nucleotides: TGTGCCAGTACCAACCCCCTGACTAGCGGGAAAAGCTACGAGCAGTACTTC.

The chain has TRBV19 and TRBJ1-4; the match to TRBD1 covers 9 bases. Per the germline V gene, CDR1 is LNHDA and CDR2 is SQIVND (reference sequence). V lost 5 bases, J lost 4 bases, and 5 bases stayed unmatched. The CDR3 is 15 residues long. CDR3 residues: CASSLPGQGNEKLFF. Written as DNA, the CDR3 is TGTGCCAGTAGTTTACCGGGACAGGGTAATGAAAAACTGTTTTTT. Together with reference TRBV19 and TRBJ1-4, the CDR3 gives the full variable domain: DGGITQSPKYLFRKEGQNVTLSCEQNLNHDAMYWYRQDPGQGLRLIYYSQIVNDFQKGDIAEGYSVSREKKESFPLTVTSAQKNPTAFYLCASSLPGQGNEKLFFGSGTQLSVL.

This clone was found a few times. The chain uses TRBV7-2 and TRBJ1-1; no reliable D call. V lost 1 base to trimming and J lost 0 bases, with 9 bases between them. The CDR3 totals 15 residues. Per germline, CDR1 SGHTA and CDR2 FQGNSA. The CDR3 spells CASSLVRGVNTEAFF. The DNA of the CDR3 is TGTGCCAGCAGCTTAGTGCGGGGAGTGAACACTGAAGCTTTCTTT.

The chain couples TRBV7-2 to TRBJ1-1; 7 bases align to TRBD1. Germline V gene sequence: CDR1 SGHTA, CDR2 FQGNSA. J was trimmed by 0 bases and V by 6 bases; bases with no gene match: 4. The CDR3 spans 14 residues. CDR3 bases: TGTGCCAGCAGATGGGGACAGATGAACACTGAAGCTTTCTTT. Translating gives CASRWGQMNTEAFF.

The V and J genes are TRBV21-1 and TRBJ2-1. TRBV21-1 is designated a pseudogene. The CDR3 consists of 11 residues. This CDR3 reads CASIGLDEQFF. CDR3 DNA sequence: TGTGCCAGCATAGGCCTCGATGAGCAGTTCTTC.

The chain links TRBV19 to TRBJ2-7; D remains ambiguous. This CDR3 has 12 residues. Germline assignment: CDR1 LNHDA and CDR2 SQIVND (reference sequence). With 5 bases removed from V and 3 bases from J, the gap between germline ends came to 8 bases. CDR3 coding DNA: TGTGCCAGTAGTGCGACATACTACGAGCAGTACTTC. Protein product: CASSATYYEQYF.

The chain combines TRBV3-1 (or the pseudogene TRBV3-2) with TRBJ2-2; maybe TRBD2 (6 bases). CDR3 length equals 12 residues. Per the germline V gene, CDR1 is LGHDT and CDR2 is YNNKEL (reference sequence). Trimming stripped 5 bases from V and 7 bases from J, with 8 bases between. The CDR3 reads CASSWEVGELFF. In DNA form, the CDR3 reads TGTGCCAGCAGCTGGGAGGTCGGGGAGCTGTTTTTT.

The J gene is TRBJ1-1, the V gene TRBV5-1, with unresolved D. The germline V gene encodes CDR1 SGHRS and CDR2 YFSETQ. Trimming left V 4 bases short and J 1 base short, with 14 bases between. The CDR3 has 15 residues. The CDR3 sequence is CASSPPAGWNTEAFF. CDR3 coding DNA: TGCGCCAGCAGCCCCCCTGCCGGATGGAACACTGAAGCTTTCTTT.

The CDR3: CASSQAGTGIGRAFF. The DNA for the CDR3 is TGTGCCAGCAGCCAAGCCGGGACAGGAATCGGTCGAGCTTTCTTT. The chain links TRBV4-2 to TRBJ1-1, with 8 bases lining up with TRBD1. The CDR3 covers 15 residues. V gave up 1 base and J gave up 10 bases; unmatched junction bases: 11. Per germline, CDR1 LGHNA and CDR2 YNFKEQ.

The V gene is TRBV6-6, the J gene TRBJ1-2, with D hard to call. The CDR3 runs to 15 residues. Germline V gives CDR1 MNHNY, CDR2 SVGAGI (reference sequence). V was cut by 4 bases and J by 2 bases, with 14 bases left in between. CDR3 bases: TGTGCCAGCAGTTCCCCGAACGAGGGAAACTATGGCTACACCTTC. Protein product: CASSSPNEGNYGYTF.